Sequencing of this TCR beta chain was carried out in a study of blood T cell repertoires in COVID-19. About the research overall: Acute and convalescent COVID-19 specimens originated in the United States, Italy and Spain. PBMCs, B-cell-depleted T cells, or T cells provided the cDNA or gDNA that made up the material.

Produced via immunoSEQ multiplex PCR; TCRdb's table is partial and in-frame only. The sample holds roughly 280,000 clones, approximately 90% seen once. Participants came from about two dozen US areas, aged roughly 18 to 89 years. In assigning cohorts, the study relied on participant-reported clinical history. Sequenced input: PBMCs or T cells enriched from blood (not recorded which). The TCR sequence derives from a woman aged 45-60 years who had recovered from COVID-19.

The CDR3 spells CASSFGTTAGYEQFF. CDR3 DNA: TGTGCCAGCAGCTTTGGGACTACCGCGGGGTATGAGCAGTTCTTC. The chain has TRBV5-6 and TRBJ2-1, with 7 bases matching TRBD2. Trimming cost V 2 bases and J 8 bases; bases outside gene matches: 10. CDR1 is SGHDT and CDR2 is YYEEEE in the germline V gene. CDR3 size: 15 residues.